The present T cell receptor beta chain was sequenced within a study of shared clonotypes between healthy human individuals. With 7 bases clipped from V and 4 bases from J, the junction kept 15 bases outside the gene matches. The CDR3 has 16 residues. Germline V gene sequence: CDR1 MDHEN, CDR2 SYDVKM. Note on this clone: As yet, its antigen is unknown.

Study-wide points: Measured sharing among donors was expected to vary with sequencing depth. Rarefaction curves obtained for sorted subsets showed sequencing incomplete despite large depth. Between a few donors, naive CD4 clonotypes were shared at a level of roughly 5.5%.

Naive CD8 cells were CD45RO-negative, positively selected for CCR7, excluding terminally differentiated effector memory CD45RA+ cells. Original processing methods: Filtering was not the same, since immunoSEQ gave junction-only sequences without quality scores. The data were produced by immunoSEQ multiplex PCR, yet TCRdb's version contains in-frame clones alone and is incomplete. The V and J calls and clone size are taken from that table; D and trimming were inferred from the DNA. The table lists over 800,000 clones, 90% to 95% of them singletons. The sample was naive CD8+ T cells sorted from blood. The clonotype originates from a man aged 25 to 45 in good health. The V gene is TRBV28, the J gene TRBJ2-7, with 8 bases that match TRBD2. CDR3 bases: TGTGCCAGCACTTTCCGCATAGCGGGATCCCTTTACGAGCAGTACTTC. Protein: CASTFRIAGSLYEQYF. The complete variable domain, with remaining parts taken from reference TRBV28 and TRBJ2-7, reads DVKVTQSSRYLVKRTGEKVFLECVQDMDHENMFWYRQDPGLGLRLIYFSYDVKMKEKGDIPEGYSVSREKKERFSLILESASTNQTSMYLCASTFRIAGSLYEQYFGPGTRLTVT.